Presented here are 28 T cell receptor beta chains from one specimen sequenced in a study of type 1 regulatory T cells. One entry per CDR3 protein, called by TCRdb with MiXCR from the reads. The repertoire holds approximately 97,000 distinct CDR3 sequences, with roughly 30% as singletons. Sequencing was performed on CD4+ T cells, either the whole sample or a sorted fraction (not recorded which). These receptors were taken from a human donor in good health.

The sample holds many counts of this clonotype. The chain joins TRBV6-4 to TRBJ2-1, with D tentatively TRBD2 (5 bases). The CDR3 runs 13 residues. Germline V gene data show CDR1 as MRHNA and CDR2 as SNTAGT. V lost 2 bases and J 9 bases, leaving 11 bases between the germline ends. CDR3 protein: CASSDTERSEQFF. In DNA, the CDR3 is TGTGCCAGCAGTGACACGGAGCGGTCTGAGCAGTTCTTC.

The rearrangement uses TRBV4-3 and TRBJ2-5; unclear D gene. CDR1 is LGHNA and CDR2 is YSLEER in the germline V gene. The CDR3 runs 14 residues. The V end lost 0 bases, the J end lost 2 bases, and 7 bases lay between the germline ends. DNA of the CDR3: TGCGCCAGCAGCCAAGAACTCAGACAAGAGACCCAGTACTTC. As protein: CASSQELRQETQYF.

This clonotype was seen a few times. V gene TRBV3-1 combines with J gene TRBJ2-1; no firm D call. V was trimmed by 0 bases and J by 4 bases, leaving 10 bases between them. CDR1 and CDR2 (germline): LGHDT, YNNKEL (reference sequence). This CDR3 spans 15 amino acids. DNA of the CDR3: TGTGCCAGCAGCCAAGAGAATCTAGAGTACAATGAGCAGTTCTTC. This gives the protein CASSQENLEYNEQFF.

This clonotype has just one count. V is TRBV29-1 and J is TRBJ2-7, with TRBD2 identical over 7 bases. From germline, CDR1 is SQVTM and CDR2 ANQGSEA. V was clipped by 6 bases and J by 7 bases; unmatched bases: 12. This CDR3 has 13 amino acids. The CDR3: CSVRDYVTEEQYF. The DNA of the CDR3 is TGCAGCGTGCGGGACTACGTCACGGAAGAGCAGTACTTC.

This clonotype came up a few times. The rearrangement links TRBV5-1 to TRBJ2-1; 7 bases agree with TRBD1. Per germline, CDR1 SGHRS and CDR2 YFSETQ. This CDR3 has 15 amino acids. Trimming took 3 bases from V and 7 from J; bases not matched to a gene: 10. The CDR3 bases are TGCGCCAGCAGCTCCCTAAGGGACAGTGAAAATGAGCAGTTCTTC. Translating gives CASSSLRDSENEQFF.

The CDR3 region is CASSEKSGVNTEAFF. In DNA form, the CDR3 reads TGTGCCAGCAGCGAGAAGTCAGGGGTGAACACTGAAGCTTTCTTT. The rearrangement links TRBV14 to TRBJ1-1; D may be TRBD1 (6 bases). The germline V gene encodes CDR1 SGHDN and CDR2 FVKESK. The CDR3 is made up of 15 amino acids. Trimming took 5 bases from V and 0 from J, leaving 13 bases between them.

This clonotype was detected only once. This chain links TRBV7-2 with TRBJ2-1, with D tentatively TRBD1 (5 bases). The germline V gene encodes CDR1 SGHTA and CDR2 FQGNSA. This CDR3 spans 15 amino acids. V was cut by 4 bases and J by 2 bases, with 12 bases left in between. CDR3 residues: CASSSYRQTYNEQFF. The DNA for the CDR3 is TGTGCCAGCAGCTCGTACCGACAGACCTACAATGAGCAGTTCTTC.

This clonotype turned up a few times. V gene TRBV3-1 combines with J gene TRBJ2-1, with 9 nucleotides matching TRBD2. Germline V CDR1 and CDR2: LGHDT, YNNKEL (reference sequence). Unmatched junction bases numbered 5, after V lost 4 bases and J lost 4 bases. The CDR3 has 15 amino acids. The CDR3 DNA is TGTGCCAGCAGCCTGGCTAGCGGGAAATACAATGAGCAGTTCTTC. This gives the protein CASSLASGKYNEQFF.

This clonotype was observed a few times. The rearrangement uses TRBV10-3 and TRBJ2-7, with D perhaps TRBD1 (6 bases). Germline V CDR1 and CDR2: ENHRY, SYGVKD. V lost 7 bases to trimming and J lost 1 base, with 11 bases between them. This CDR3 spans 13 amino acids. The CDR3 loop is CAITSQGSYEQYF. The CDR3 DNA reads TGTGCCATCACCTCACAGGGTTCCTACGAGCAGTACTTC.

This rearrangement joins TRBV2 to TRBJ2-3; D is unresolved. The germline V gene has CDR1 SNHLY and CDR2 FYNNEI. V shed 3 bases and J shed 7 bases, with 8 bases lying between them. There are 12 residues in the CDR3. The CDR3 sequence is CASSDSRNTQYF. CDR3 in DNA: TGTGCCAGCAGTGACAGTCGGAATACGCAGTATTTT.

This clonotype has a handful of counts. The chain joins TRBV2 to TRBJ2-2, with TRBD1 matching over 11 bases. This CDR3 has 15 amino acids. With 6 bases clipped from V and 4 bases from J, the junction kept 4 bases outside the gene matches. Germline-derived CDR1 and CDR2 are SNHLY and FYNNEI. This chain's CDR3 is CASRDRGLLTGELFF. Written as DNA, the CDR3 is TGTGCCAGCAGGGACAGGGGGCTTCTCACCGGGGAGCTGTTTTTT.

As concerns this clonotype: An end of the junction differs from the germline gene, which may be a read error. This sequence joins TRBV12-3 or TRBV12-4 and TRBJ2-1; TRBD2 agrees at 7 bases. CDR3 length equals 16 residues. CDR3: CVSSLSLAETYNEQFF. The CDR3 nucleotides read TGTGTCAGCAGTTTGTCGCTAGCGGAAACCTACAATGAGCAGTTCTTC.

The chain uses TRBV28 and TRBJ2-3; D ambiguous. Trimming stripped 7 bases from V and 2 bases from J, with 19 bases between. The CDR3 is made up of 16 amino acids. From germline, CDR1 is MDHEN and CDR2 SYDVKM. Here the CDR3 reads CASTDDRAYSTDTQYF. CDR3 bases: TGTGCCAGCACCGATGACCGGGCCTACTCCACAGATACGCAGTATTTT. Based on the CDR3 plus reference TRBV28 and TRBJ2-3, the full variable domain is DVKVTQSSRYLVKRTGEKVFLECVQDMDHENMFWYRQDPGLGLRLIYFSYDVKMKEKGDIPEGYSVSREKKERFSLILESASTNQTSMYLCASTDDRAYSTDTQYFGPGTRLTVL.

This clonotype occurred many times. The rearrangement joins TRBV6-6 to TRBJ2-5; TRBD2 might be the D (6 bases). CDR1 is MNHNY, CDR2 SVGAGI, per germline (reference sequence). The V gene lost 3 bases and the J gene lost 4 bases, with 9 bases spanning the gap. The CDR3 consists of 13 residues. The CDR3 spells CASSYGGRETQYF. The CDR3 DNA is TGTGCCAGCAGTTATGGAGGGCGAGAGACCCAGTACTTC.

V gene TRBV29-1 combines with J gene TRBJ2-5; D uncertain. This CDR3 has 14 amino acids. Germline assignment: CDR1 SQVTM and CDR2 ANQGSEA. The V end was cut by 1 base, the J end by 7 bases, with 16 bases between. DNA of the CDR3: TGCAGCGTTGAAGCCGTCGGGCCCCTATCGACCCAGTACTTC. Its translation is CSVEAVGPLSTQYF.

This chain joins TRBV4-1 and TRBJ1-5, with D hard to call. The CDR3 extends over 15 amino acids. CDR1 is MGHRA and CDR2 is YSYEKL in the germline V gene. Trimming removed 3 bases from V and 5 bases from J, with 14 bases in between. Written as DNA, the CDR3 is TGCGCCAGCAGCCACGGCCAGTGGGAGGATCAGCCCCAGCATTTT. It encodes CASSHGQWEDQPQHF.

The rearrangement links TRBV3-1 to TRBJ2-7; TRBD2 agrees at 9 bases. Germline V gene lookup returns CDR1 LGHDT and CDR2 YNNKEL (reference sequence). The CDR3 loop spans 15 amino acids. The J segment lost 2 bases and the V segment lost 4 bases, leaving 6 bases of the junction unmatched. The CDR3 DNA is TGTGCCAGCAGCCTAGGGAGCGGGGGGACCTACGAGCAGTACTTC. Translated: CASSLGSGGTYEQYF.

This clonotype was observed a handful of times. The chain employs TRBV5-1 and TRBJ2-2, with D perhaps matching TRBD1 (7 bases). Germline V gives CDR1 SGHRS, CDR2 YFSETQ. This CDR3 has 16 amino acids. V shed 1 base and J shed 7 bases, with 17 bases lying between them. This CDR3 is CASSLLGGGDVGELFF. The CDR3, as DNA: TGCGCCAGCAGCTTGTTAGGAGGGGGCGACGTCGGGGAGCTGTTTTTT.

This clonotype was seen only a few times. The genes are TRBV5-1 and TRBJ2-1; weak D call: TRBD2 (6 bases). The CDR3 extends over 16 amino acids. Germline values: CDR1 SGHRS, CDR2 YFSETQ. V lost 0 bases, J lost 7 bases, and 17 bases lay in between. CDR3 DNA: TGCGCCAGCAGCTTGGGGGGGGTTGGGTTTGGTAATGAGCAGTTCTTC. Translating it yields CASSLGGVGFGNEQFF.

V gene TRBV6-6 combines with J gene TRBJ2-7; D is perhaps TRBD2 (6 bases). The V gene's germline CDR1 is MNHNY and CDR2 SVGAGI (reference sequence). The germline V and J ends were trimmed by 3 bases and 6 bases, with 21 bases remaining between them. This CDR3 has 16 amino acids. The DNA of the CDR3 is TGTGCCAGCAGTTATCTTGGCCGGGAGTATCGTATCGAGCAGTACTTC. This encodes CASSYLGREYRIEQYF.

The chain employs TRBV7-2 and TRBJ2-3; TRBD2 matches at 7 bases. CDR1 is SGHTA and CDR2 is FQGNSA in the germline V gene. The CDR3 loop spans 16 amino acids. The ends lost 5 bases at V and 3 bases at J; junction bases unmatched: 11. The CDR3 coding sequence is TGTGCCAGCAGCCAGGGCACGAGCGGGATGACAGATACGCAGTATTTT. Protein sequence: CASSQGTSGMTDTQYF.

This clonotype was recorded a few times. This chain joins TRBV14 and TRBJ2-3, with TRBD2 matching 11 bases. Germline V gene lookup returns CDR1 SGHDN and CDR2 FVKESK. This CDR3 is 18 amino acids long. J was trimmed by 0 bases and V by 1 base; bases with no gene match: 6. The CDR3 spells CASSQGFGTSGSTDTQYF. The CDR3 DNA reads as TGTGCCAGCAGCCAAGGTTTCGGGACTAGCGGAAGCACAGATACGCAGTATTTT.

This sequence joins TRBV5-1 and TRBJ2-1; D is undetermined. Germline V gives CDR1 SGHRS, CDR2 YFSETQ. The CDR3 contains 13 residues. The V end lost 1 base, the J end lost 10 bases, and 12 bases lay between the germline ends. This CDR3 reads CASSLLTLGEQFF. The CDR3 coding sequence is TGCGCCAGCAGCTTGTTAACCCTCGGGGAGCAGTTCTTC.

The chain couples TRBV7-2 to TRBJ2-3, with 7 bases identical to TRBD2. The V segment lost 2 bases and the J segment 4 bases; nucleotides outside the gene matches: 15. CDR3 length: 18 amino acids. Germline CDR1 and CDR2: SGHTA and FQGNSA. CDR3 amino acids: CASSLNLGRGIAADTQYF. Here the CDR3 DNA reads TGTGCCAGCAGCTTAAACCTGGGGCGGGGGATAGCTGCAGATACGCAGTATTTT.

The rearrangement uses TRBV7-2 and TRBJ2-7; 10 nucleotides line up with TRBD2. The germline V gene has CDR1 SGHTA and CDR2 FQGNSA. The length of the CDR3 is 15 residues. V dropped 2 bases and J dropped 12; count of bases not matched to a gene: 13. The CDR3 sequence is CASSLWGRQEREGYF. CDR3 DNA sequence: TGTGCCAGCAGCTTATGGGGACGGCAAGAGCGGGAGGGGTACTTC.

CDR3 nucleotide sequence: TGTGCCAGCAGCATAGAGGGCCTAAATGAGCAGTTCTTC. Protein: CASSIEGLNEQFF. This chain links TRBV7-2 with TRBJ2-1; TRBD2 is a possible D gene (5 bases). The CDR3 loop spans 13 amino acids. Germline CDR1 reads SGHTA; CDR2 reads FQGNSA. The V end lost 5 bases, the J end lost 7 bases, and 12 bases lay between the germline ends.

The rearrangement uses TRBV24-1 and TRBJ2-1; D may be TRBD2 (5 bases). The CDR3 is 15 residues long. The germline gives CDR1 KGHDR, CDR2 SFDVKD. V was pared by 4 bases and J by 4 bases, with 13 bases between. The CDR3 sequence is CATSENRGGYNEQFF. CDR3 nucleotide sequence: TGTGCCACCAGTGAAAATCGCGGAGGTTACAATGAGCAGTTCTTC.

The table lists this clonotype with a count of one. This sequence joins TRBV29-1 and TRBJ2-7; 8 positions agree with TRBD1. CDR3 length equals 13 residues. Per germline, CDR1 SQVTM and CDR2 ANQGSEA. Losses at the gene ends were 4 bases for V and 5 bases for J; bases not matched to a gene: 7. CDR3 nucleotide sequence: TGCAGCGTTGCAGGGGGCAAAGGGAACGAGCAGTACTTC. This sequence encodes CSVAGGKGNEQYF.